The 10 T cell receptor beta chains in this list originate from one sample, sequenced in a study of patients and donors after allogeneic stem cell transplantation. TCRdb reanalysed the RT-PCR reads using MiXCR and keeps one entry per CDR3 protein. This repertoire shows 200,000 to 250,000 distinct CDR3 sequences, roughly 15% found once; its top ten account for more than 9%. Material: blood, either unsorted or a sorted T cell fraction (not recorded which). These receptors all stem from a human donor who was either an allogeneic HSCT recipient or a stem cell or donor lymphocyte infusion donor (not recorded which). It is not recorded whose cells these are; they may come from a transplant donor.

The V gene is TRBV7-3, the J gene TRBJ2-7; TRBD1 or TRBD2 may be the D gene (5 bases each). V was pared by 1 base and J by 5 bases, with 9 bases between. CDR3 size: 13 residues. CDR1 and CDR2 from the germline V gene are SGHTA and FQGTGA. CDR3 sequence (DNA): TGTGCCAGCAGCTTAATAGGGGACGACGAGCAGTACTTC. Translation gives CASSLIGDDEQYF.

The V call is TRBV9, the J call TRBJ2-3; D gene ambiguous. The CDR3 covers 13 residues. In germline, CDR1 is SGDLS, CDR2 YYNGEE. V was shortened by 0 bases and J by 8 bases, with 10 bases between the two germline ends. For the CDR3, the DNA is TGTGCCAGCAGCGTAGAAGGTGGTGGTACGCAGTATTTT. It yields the protein CASSVEGGGTQYF.

V usage is TRBV6-2 or TRBV6-3 and J usage is TRBJ2-1; 9 nucleotides agree with TRBD1. The CDR3 contains 13 residues. Germline V lookup: CDR1 MNHEY, CDR2 SVGEGT. Trimming at V came to 5 bases and at J to 10 bases, leaving 6 bases not matched to a gene. CDR3 protein: CASSAHRGREQFF. CDR3 bases: TGTGCCAGCAGTGCCCACAGGGGGCGGGAGCAGTTCTTC.

This clonotype appeared a few times. The V gene is TRBV20-1, the J gene TRBJ2-3; D assignment may be TRBD1 or TRBD2 (5 bases each). The germline CDR1 and CDR2 sequences are DFQATT and SNEGSKA (reference sequence). Trimming stripped 5 bases from V and 5 bases from J, with 20 bases between. The CDR3 loop spans 15 amino acids. The CDR3 DNA follows: TGCAGTGCTTTAGGTCTCCGGGACGTACGAGATACGCAGTATTTT. It translates to CSALGLRDVRDTQYF.

This clonotype was found many times. V is TRBV11-2 and J is TRBJ2-2, with D possibly being TRBD1 (6 bases). CDR3 length: 15 amino acids. The V end was cut by 1 base, the J end by 6 bases, with 12 bases between. Germline loops: CDR1 SGHAT, CDR2 FQNNGV. Here the CDR3 DNA reads TGTGCCAGCAGCTTAGCGGCAGGGGCAGCCGGGGAGCTGTTTTTT. Protein product: CASSLAAGAAGELFF.

This clonotype was counted many times. The chain couples TRBV5-1 to TRBJ2-1; tentatively, D is TRBD1 (6 bases). In germline, CDR1 is SGHRS, CDR2 YFSETQ. This CDR3 has 15 residues. V lost 0 bases and J 2 bases, leaving 9 bases between the germline ends. The CDR3 spells CASSLADSAYNEQFF. For the CDR3, the DNA is TGCGCCAGCAGCTTGGCGGACAGTGCCTACAATGAGCAGTTCTTC.

In this sample, this clonotype turned up many times. The chain links TRBV7-9 to TRBJ1-2; the match to TRBD1 covers 9 bases. Germline V lookup: CDR1 SEHNR, CDR2 FQNEAQ (reference sequence). This CDR3 spans 14 amino acids. The junction had 6 bases not matched to a gene; V was cut back by 7 bases and J by 3 bases. The CDR3 here is CASTRTGVDYGYTF. The CDR3 nucleotides read TGTGCCAGCACCAGGACAGGGGTGGACTATGGCTACACCTTC.

This clonotype was seen more than once but under ten times. The CDR3 DNA reads as TGTGCCAGCAGAGCAGGGGGGCGCGAAGCTTTCTTT. The encoded protein is CASRAGGREAFF. The rearrangement joins TRBV6-1 to TRBJ1-1; 7 bases agree with TRBD1. Germline CDR1 is MNHNS and CDR2 is SASEGT. The V and J ends lost 6 bases and 8 bases, in that order; junction bases with no gene match: 6. This CDR3 has 12 amino acids.

Ten or more counts support this clonotype. The chain has TRBV25-1 and TRBJ1-5; TRBD1 is a possible D gene (6 bases). Germline V gene sequence: CDR1 MGHDK, CDR2 SYGVNS. The CDR3 is 16 residues long. Trimming removed 4 bases from V and 0 bases from J, with 13 bases in between. For the CDR3, the DNA is TGTGCCAGCAGTGGCTCAGGGGCGGGTAGCAATCAGCCCCAGCATTTT. This encodes CASSGSGAGSNQPQHF.

This clonotype was recorded many times. The chain recombines TRBV11-1 with TRBJ2-7; the match to TRBD2 covers 7 bases. Trimming removed 3 bases from V and 2 bases from J; junction bases left unmatched: 1. Per germline, CDR1 SGHAT and CDR2 FQDESV (reference sequence). The CDR3 sequence is 13 residues long. The CDR3, as DNA: TGTGCCAGCAGCTTCGCGGGAGCCTACGAGCAGTACTTC. This codes for CASSFAGAYEQYF.